What follows are 27 T cell receptor beta chains derived from one specimen sequenced in a study of CD8+CD57+ T cells in acquired aplastic anemia. The template used for profiling TCR beta VDJ and CDR3 was genomic DNA. MiXCR, run by TCRdb on the reads, gives a single entry per CDR3 protein. The sample records 150,000 to 200,000 distinct CDR3 sequences, around half being singletons. Sequencing was performed on sorted CD4+, CD8+, or CD8+CD57+ T cells (not recorded which) from PBMCs. These receptors all come from a human donor in good health.

This clonotype was recorded a few times. This sequence joins TRBV7-3 and TRBJ2-1; TRBD1 matches at 8 bases. The CDR3 is made up of 15 amino acids. Germline loops: CDR1 SGHTA, CDR2 FQGTGA. V lost 4 bases and J lost 8; bases outside the gene matches: 10. CDR3 sequence (DNA): TGTGCCAGCAGCTCCCGACAGGGGATGAGAGATGAGCAGTTCTTC. It encodes CASSSRQGMRDEQFF.

This clonotype has ten or more counts. The gene calls are TRBV9 and TRBJ2-5, with 8 bases matching TRBD2. The V and J ends lost 4 bases and 3 bases, in that order; junction bases with no gene match: 5. Germline V gene sequence: CDR1 SGDLS, CDR2 YYNGEE. The length of the CDR3 is 14 residues. CDR3 sequence: CASSPSGRKETQYF. CDR3 bases: TGTGCCAGCAGCCCAAGCGGGAGAAAAGAGACCCAGTACTTC.

In this sample, this clonotype turned up many times. The chain is built from TRBV20-1 and TRBJ1-2; D perhaps matches TRBD1 (5 bases). The ends were cut back, 0 bases at V and 4 bases at J, with 12 bases in the middle. The CDR3 contains 14 residues. Germline loops: CDR1 DFQATT, CDR2 SNEGSKA (reference sequence). CDR3 in DNA: TGCAGTGCTAGAGATCGCCGACAGCCCTATGGCTACACCTTC. This translates into CSARDRRQPYGYTF.

The gene calls are TRBV11-3 and TRBJ2-5; D is uncertain. Per germline, CDR1 SGHNT and CDR2 YENEEA. This CDR3 has 13 residues. Trimming cost V 2 bases and J 5 bases, with 9 bases left between them. Here the CDR3 reads CASSLPGTETQYF. CDR3 nucleotides: TGTGCCAGCAGCTTACCAGGAACGGAGACCCAGTACTTC.

This chain connects TRBV12-3 or TRBV12-4 to TRBJ2-7, with TRBD2 matching over 10 bases. The end of the DNA aligns better with TRBJ2-5, so the J call may be wrong. CDR3 length equals 16 residues. The CDR3 region is CASSASSGRRLETQYF. The CDR3 region has the DNA TGTGCCAGCAGTGCCTCTAGCGGGAGACGCCTAGAGACCCAGTACTTC.

This chain joins TRBV24-1 and TRBJ1-3; perhaps TRBD1 as D (6 bases). This CDR3 region has 17 residues. CDR1 and CDR2 from the germline V gene are KGHDR and SFDVKD. V shed 4 bases and J shed 7 bases, with 22 bases lying between them. The CDR3 coding sequence is TGTGCCACCAGTGAAGGCTTCGACAGGCGGCCACTTAACACCATATATTTT. This encodes CATSEGFDRRPLNTIYF.

This clonotype was recorded many times. CDR3 sequence reads: CSARGRGQGEKLFF. In DNA, the CDR3 is TGCAGTGCTAGAGGTCGGGGGCAGGGAGAGAAACTGTTTTTT. V gene TRBV20-1 combines with J gene TRBJ1-4, with a tentative D call TRBD1 (6 bases). This CDR3 is 14 amino acids long. Germline CDR1 DFQATT, CDR2 SNEGSKA (reference sequence). Trimming removed 1 base at V and 11 bases at J, with 17 bases between.

Only a few counts were recorded for this clonotype. A clone one base away is much larger, so this may be a read error. For the CDR3, the DNA is TGTGTCAGCAGCGTCGGGGGCTGGGACGAGCAGTACTTC. This translates into CVSSVGGWDEQYF. J is TRBJ2-7 and V is TRBV7-2; TRBD1 or TRBD2 may be the D gene (6 bases each). The CDR3 has 13 residues. Germline values: CDR1 SGHTA, CDR2 FQGNSA.

This clonotype has ten or more counts. The chain joins TRBV20-1 to TRBJ1-5; 8 nucleotides align to TRBD1. Germline lookup yields CDR1 DFQATT and CDR2 SNEGSKA (reference sequence). This CDR3 comprises 14 residues. V was pared by 4 bases and J by 1 base, with 3 bases of the junction left unmatched. The CDR3 loop is CSATYRGSNQPQHF. CDR3 coding DNA: TGCAGTGCTACATACAGGGGGAGCAATCAGCCCCAGCATTTT.

The chain employs TRBV19 and TRBJ2-7; D remains unclear. The CDR3 totals 14 residues. V gave up 1 base and J gave up 2 bases, with 9 bases separating them. Germline V gives CDR1 LNHDA, CDR2 SQIVND (reference sequence). The CDR3 region has the DNA TGTGCCAGTAGTATAGGTGTCGGAACCTACGAGCAGTACTTC. It yields the protein CASSIGVGTYEQYF.

V gene TRBV7-6 combines with J gene TRBJ2-3; D remains ambiguous. The germline V gene has CDR1 SGHVS and CDR2 FNYEAQ. This CDR3 comprises 15 residues. V shed 5 bases and J shed 2 bases, with 14 bases lying between them. CDR3 sequence: CASSLGKALTDTQYF. The CDR3 region has the DNA TGTGCCAGCAGCCTAGGGAAGGCCCTCACAGATACGCAGTATTTT.

A few counts support this clonotype. The CDR3 spells CAISGRLEETQYF. CDR3 nucleotides: TGTGCCATCAGTGGTCGACTTGAAGAGACCCAGTACTTC. This chain uses TRBV10-3 with TRBJ2-5; D ambiguous. CDR3 size: 13 residues. Germline CDR1 reads ENHRY; CDR2 reads SYGVKD. With 4 bases removed from V and 3 bases from J, the gap between germline ends came to 9 bases.

The V gene is TRBV20-1, the J gene TRBJ2-2, with 7 positions matching TRBD2. The trim removed 0 bases at V and 2 bases at J, leaving 6 bases unmatched. Germline CDR1 DFQATT, CDR2 SNEGSKA (reference sequence). The CDR3 has 16 amino acids. CDR3 in amino acids: CSARDQRGPNTGELFF. The CDR3 DNA sequence: TGCAGTGCTAGAGATCAGCGGGGACCTAACACCGGGGAGCTGTTTTTT.

This clonotype showed up many times. The V gene is TRBV11-2, the J gene TRBJ2-7, with 12 bases aligning to TRBD2. The trim removed 0 bases at V and 2 bases at J, leaving 2 bases unmatched. The CDR3 extends over 16 amino acids. Germline assignment: CDR1 SGHAT and CDR2 FQNNGV. The CDR3 DNA reads TGTGCCAGCAGCTTAGATAGGACTAGCGGGACCTACGAGCAGTACTTC. Protein: CASSLDRTSGTYEQYF.

In this sample, this clonotype turned up a few times. The chain links TRBV11-2 to TRBJ2-7, with D possibly TRBD1 on 6 matching bases. V shed 3 bases and J shed 2 bases, with 14 bases lying between them. This CDR3 has 15 amino acids. Germline V gives CDR1 SGHAT, CDR2 FQNNGV. CDR3 sequence reads: CASSFSTGPPYEQYV. CDR3 in DNA: TGTGCCAGCAGCTTTTCGACAGGCCCTCCCTACGAGCAGTACGTC.

This clonotype was counted ten times or more. The chain has TRBV20-1 and TRBJ2-3, with TRBD2 as a possible D gene (6 bases). The V and J ends lost 0 bases and 6 bases respectively, with 16 bases between them. The germline gives CDR1 DFQATT, CDR2 SNEGSKA (reference sequence). This CDR3 comprises 15 residues. DNA of the CDR3: TGCAGTGCTAGAGATCATTTGCGGGGATGGGATACGCAGTATTTT. Encoded protein: CSARDHLRGWDTQYF.

A few counts support this clonotype. The rearrangement joins TRBV3-1 to TRBJ2-6; D remains ambiguous. This CDR3 comprises 14 residues. Trimming cost V 6 bases and J 1 base, with 7 bases left between them. The germline V gene has CDR1 LGHDT and CDR2 YNNKEL (reference sequence). CDR3 in DNA: TGTGCCAGCAGATCACTGTCTGGGGCCAACGTCCTGACTTTC. It is translated as CASRSLSGANVLTF.

J is TRBJ1-1 and V is TRBV7-6; TRBD1 aligns across 8 bases. Germline trimming cut 5 bases from V and 4 bases from J; bases unmatched to any gene: 3. Germline assignment: CDR1 SGHVS and CDR2 FNYEAQ. The CDR3 extends over 13 amino acids. For the CDR3, the DNA is TGTGCCAGCAGCCCGACAGGGGTCACTGAAGCTTTCTTT. As protein: CASSPTGVTEAFF.

The chain is built from TRBV29-1 and TRBJ2-7; perhaps TRBD1 as D (6 bases). V was clipped by 3 bases and J by 6 bases, with 15 bases between them. Germline CDR1 reads SQVTM; CDR2 reads ANQGSEA. The CDR3 has 13 residues. This chain's CDR3 is CSVDFTQGGEQYF. Here the CDR3 DNA reads TGCAGCGTTGATTTCACACAGGGTGGCGAGCAGTACTTC.

Details on this clonotype: The junction departs from the called germline gene at one end, perhaps through a read error. V and J are TRBV28 and TRBJ1-1, with 7 bases lining up with TRBD1. Germline V CDR1 and CDR2: MDHEN, SYDVKM. This CDR3 is built from 12 residues. CDR3 DNA sequence: TGTACCAGCTGGGACAGGAACACTGAAGCTTTCTTT. It specifies CTSWDRNTEAFF.

The chain joins TRBV12-3 or TRBV12-4 to TRBJ1-6; D remains ambiguous. This CDR3 is 12 amino acids long. Trimming shortened V by 2 bases and J by 7 bases, and 3 bases separated the two germline ends. The CDR3 loop is CASSLINSPLHF. The CDR3 DNA reads TGTGCCAGCAGTTTAATCAATTCACCCCTCCACTTT.

A remark on this clonotype: One end of the junction is discordant with germline, which a read error may explain. The CDR3, as DNA: TGTGCCACCTCCTGGCGGGGCGAGCAGTATTTC. Protein: CATSWRGEQYF. This rearrangement joins TRBV24-1 to TRBJ2-7; maybe TRBD2 (6 bases). Germline CDR1 reads KGHDR; CDR2 reads SFDVKD. This CDR3 has 11 amino acids.

This clonotype showed up just a few times. The junction shows a germline mismatch at one end, possibly a read error. This chain links TRBV10-3 with TRBJ1-5; 7 bases match TRBD1. The CDR3 contains 13 residues. Germline CDR1 ENHRY, CDR2 SYGVKD. In nucleotides, the CDR3 is TGTGCCAGCAGCTCAGGGGGGGCGCCGGACGGGGATTTT. Protein product: CASSSGGAPDGDF.

J is TRBJ2-7 and V is TRBV2, with D perhaps matching TRBD2 (5 bases). V lost 3 bases and J 9 bases, leaving 15 bases between the germline ends. This CDR3 has 13 residues. CDR1 and CDR2 (germline): SNHLY, FYNNEI. The DNA of the CDR3 is TGTGCCAGCAGTGATGCCGGGGTAGGAGGGCAGTACTTC. Protein sequence: CASSDAGVGGQYF.

This clonotype has a count of ten or more. The chain recombines TRBV6-1 with TRBJ1-5; a possible D gene is TRBD1 (5 bases). The germline V gene encodes CDR1 MNHNS and CDR2 SASEGT. Trimming took 10 bases from V and 2 from J, leaving 12 bases between them. The CDR3 consists of 13 residues. DNA of the CDR3: TGTGCCACCCTAGTACAGGGCAATCAGCCCCAGCATTTT. It specifies CATLVQGNQPQHF.

The chain links TRBV3-1 to TRBJ2-3, with TRBD2 identical over 7 bases. The CDR3 is 17 amino acids. V lost 5 bases to trimming and J lost 1 base; unmatched junction nucleotides: 12. Germline CDR1 LGHDT, CDR2 YNNKEL (reference sequence). CDR3 in DNA: TGTGCCAGCAGCTTTATCGACGGGAGGTGGGGCACAGATACGCAGTATTTT. This translates into CASSFIDGRWGTDTQYF.

V and J are TRBV20-1 and TRBJ2-3; 7 bases are shared with TRBD1. Germline V gene data show CDR1 as DFQATT and CDR2 as SNEGSKA (reference sequence). Trimming took 4 bases from V and 3 from J; bases not matched to a gene: 10. This CDR3 is 15 amino acids long. This CDR3 is CSATGTTGLTDTQYF. The CDR3 DNA sequence: TGCAGTGCTACCGGGACGACAGGGTTGACAGATACGCAGTATTTT.